This TCR beta chain was sequenced in a study of T-cell reconstitution after alpha-beta-depleted transplantation in children. Broader study findings: Expanded graft clones numbering several hundred reportedly gave rise to alpha-beta T cells about two months after transplant. At the one-year point after transplant, T-cell counts and TCRbeta diversity were found to come mostly from T cells that had been newly produced.

This clonotype occurred a few times. Its antigen is unknown. The CDR3 loop spans 19 amino acids. The V segment lost 7 bases and the J segment 2 bases; nucleotides outside the gene matches: 18. Germline CDR1 LNHDA, CDR2 SQIVND (reference sequence). Preparing the TCRbeta library involved the use of unique molecular identifiers. A single record per CDR3 protein comes from TCRdb applying MiXCR to the PCR reads. The table includes roughly 8,100 distinct CDR3 sequences, about 12% detected once. This chain joins TRBV19 and TRBJ2-7; 12 bases map to TRBD2. This receptor was identified in a patient younger than 10 who had a stem cell transplant for inherited bone marrow failure, so the T cells may come from the graft donor. The material sequenced was PBMCs, mostly from graft donor cells, taken 60 days after TCRalphabeta/CD19-depleted stem cell transplant. This chain's CDR3 is CASKPLDRALAGGAYEQYF. CDR3 in DNA: TGTGCCAGTAAACCCCTTGACAGGGCCCTAGCGGGAGGGGCCTACGAGCAGTACTTC.